Below are 7 T cell receptor beta chains sequenced from a single sample in a study of shared clonotypes between healthy human individuals. Repertoires were generated with immunoSEQ multiplex PCR, while TCRdb's copy carries only in-frame clones and drops some. Of millions of clones in the sample, roughly 91% were seen once. It was CD45RO-negative cells, positively selected for CCR7, that made up naive CD8 cells, with terminally differentiated effector memory CD45RA+ cells excluded. Sequencing was performed on naive CD8+ T cells from PBMCs. These receptors all stem from a man aged 18 to 29 in good health. Some clones in this sample may be carry-over from other donors' samples.

The rearrangement joins TRBV27 to TRBJ2-3, with 8 bases aligning to TRBD2. Unmatched junction bases numbered 6, after V lost 6 bases and J lost 1 base. The CDR3 sequence is 15 residues long. CDR1 is MNHEY, CDR2 SMNVEV, per germline (reference sequence). CDR3 residues: CASRSYGGGTDTQYF. Written as DNA, the CDR3 is TGTGCCAGCAGATCCTACGGGGGGGGCACAGATACGCAGTATTTT.

This chain uses TRBV15 with TRBJ2-5; 9 bases agree with TRBD2. Germline-derived CDR1 and CDR2 are LNHNV and YYDKDF (reference sequence). This CDR3 comprises 17 residues. The ends lost 5 bases at V and 1 base at J; junction bases unmatched: 11. CDR3 nucleotide sequence: TGTGCCACCAGCGAAATTAGCGGGAGCTGGGTCCAAGAGACCCAGTACTTC. As protein: CATSEISGSWVQETQYF.

V is TRBV28 and J is TRBJ1-2; D might be TRBD1 (5 bases). The CDR3 is 16 amino acids. In germline, CDR1 is MDHEN, CDR2 SYDVKM. V shed 1 base and J shed 1 base, with 13 bases lying between them. CDR3 bases: TGTGCCAGCAGTTTATTGTCCGGGGCTCTTAACTATGGCTACACCTTC. Its protein product is CASSLLSGALNYGYTF.

The chain employs TRBV27 and TRBJ2-7; 11 bases line up with TRBD2. CDR3 size: 13 residues. Germline loops: CDR1 MNHEY, CDR2 SMNVEV (reference sequence). The V segment lost 2 bases and the J segment 10 bases; nucleotides outside the gene matches: 4. For the CDR3, the DNA is TGTGCCAGCAGTTTAGCTAGCGGGAGGCCTCAGTACTTC. Its protein product is CASSLASGRPQYF.

This chain uses TRBV7-8 with TRBJ2-7, with unresolved D. The CDR3 covers 13 residues. Germline assignment: CDR1 SGHVS and CDR2 FQNEAQ. V was clipped by 5 bases and J by 2 bases, with 10 bases between them. Here the CDR3 DNA reads TGTGCCAGCAGCCGCTCGGTACCCTACGAGCAGTACTTC. Protein sequence: CASSRSVPYEQYF.

This sequence joins TRBV5-5 and TRBJ2-1; no definite D call. Deletions cut 4 bases from V and 9 bases from J, with 8 bases between. Germline CDR1 and CDR2: SGHKS and YYEKEE (reference sequence). The CDR3 contains 11 residues. As DNA, the CDR3 is TGTGCCAGCAGCAGAGTCAGTGAGCAGTTCTTC. Encoded protein: CASSRVSEQFF.

Details on this clone: Other DNA sequences of this sample code for an identical CDR3. The chain carries TRBV27 and TRBJ2-7; D perhaps matches TRBD1 (6 bases). Trimming cost V 2 bases and J 6 bases, with 11 bases left between them. The CDR3 extends over 13 amino acids. CDR1 and CDR2 (germline): MNHEY, SMNVEV (reference sequence). Here the CDR3 reads CASSLGTGREQYF. CDR3 nucleotide sequence: TGTGCCAGCAGTTTAGGAACAGGGCGCGAGCAGTACTTC.